This entry describes one T cell receptor (beta chain). The antigen is not known. The data belong to a study of response to subunit inactivated influenza vaccine. General study findings and limits: After each seasonal influenza vaccination, few new T cells are recruited, the authors suggested.

In TCRdb, the RT-PCR reads were re-called with MiXCR into one record per CDR3 protein. The sample has approximately 700,000 distinct CDR3 sequences; 15% to 17% are singletons. Germline V gene sequence: CDR1 SGHDN, CDR2 FVKESK. V lost 0 bases and J 0 bases, leaving 8 bases between the germline ends. The CDR3 covers 16 residues. This receptor was identified in a man between 45 and 60 years old who received an inactivated influenza vaccine. This specimen consisted of PBMCs from blood, obtained 11 to 12 days after vaccination. The V call is TRBV14, the J call TRBJ2-2, with D hard to call. CDR3 sequence: CASSQDLRTNTGELFF. As DNA, the CDR3 is TGTGCCAGCAGCCAAGATCTTAGAACGAACACCGGGGAGCTGTTTTTT.